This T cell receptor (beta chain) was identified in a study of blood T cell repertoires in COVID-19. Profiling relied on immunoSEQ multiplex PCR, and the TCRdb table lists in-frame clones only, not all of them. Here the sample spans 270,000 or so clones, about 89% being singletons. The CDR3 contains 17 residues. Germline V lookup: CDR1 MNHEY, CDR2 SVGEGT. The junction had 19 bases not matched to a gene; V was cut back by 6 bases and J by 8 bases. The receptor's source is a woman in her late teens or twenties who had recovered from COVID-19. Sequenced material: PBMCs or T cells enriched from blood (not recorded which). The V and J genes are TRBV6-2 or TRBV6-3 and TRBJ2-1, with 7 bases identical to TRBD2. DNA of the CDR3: TGTGCCAGCAGCCCTGACTGGACGTTGCGGGGGATATATGAGCAGTTCTTC. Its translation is CASSPDWTLRGIYEQFF.